This T cell receptor (beta chain) was recorded in a study of shared clonotypes between healthy human individuals. Trimming took 4 bases from V and 3 from J, leaving 10 bases between them. CDR3 size: 13 residues. Germline V gene data show CDR1 as SGHVS and CDR2 as FQNEAQ. Terminally differentiated effector memory CD45RA+ cells were left out of the naive CD8 fraction, which was CD45RO-negative and positively selected for CCR7. Here immunoSEQ multiplex PCR was the method, and the copy in TCRdb shows in-frame clones only, minus some. The data hold around 600,000 clones, with 90% to 95% observed a single time.

The V call is TRBV7-8, the J call TRBJ2-7; tentatively, D is TRBD1 (5 bases). Sequences were obtained from naive CD8+ T cells sorted from blood. This clonotype was obtained from a woman in her 30s in good health. Here the CDR3 DNA reads TGTGCCAGCAGCTCCGACAGCCGCTACGAGCAGTACTTC. Protein product: CASSSDSRYEQYF.